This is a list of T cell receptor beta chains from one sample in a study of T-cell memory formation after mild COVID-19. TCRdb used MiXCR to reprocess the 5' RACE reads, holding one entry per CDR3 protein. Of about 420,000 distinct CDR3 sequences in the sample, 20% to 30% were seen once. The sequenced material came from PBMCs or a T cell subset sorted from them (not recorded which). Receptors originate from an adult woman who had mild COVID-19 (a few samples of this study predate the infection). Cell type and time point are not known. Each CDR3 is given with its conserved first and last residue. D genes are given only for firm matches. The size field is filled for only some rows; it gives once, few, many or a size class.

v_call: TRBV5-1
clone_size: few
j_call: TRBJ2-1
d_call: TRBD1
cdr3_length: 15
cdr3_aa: CASSPETGGWNEQFF
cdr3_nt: TGCGCCAGCAGCCCAGAGACAGGGGGTTGGAATGAGCAGTTCTTC

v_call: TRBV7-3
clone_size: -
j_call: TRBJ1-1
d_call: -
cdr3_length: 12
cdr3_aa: CASSSGAGEAFF
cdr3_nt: TGTGCCAGCAGCTCCGGGGCAGGAGAAGCTTTCTTT

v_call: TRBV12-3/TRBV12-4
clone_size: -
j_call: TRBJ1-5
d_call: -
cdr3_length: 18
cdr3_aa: CASSRSALRTYSNQPQHF
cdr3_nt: TGTGCCAGCAGTCGTTCGGCCCTGAGAACTTATAGCAATCAGCCCCAGCATTTT

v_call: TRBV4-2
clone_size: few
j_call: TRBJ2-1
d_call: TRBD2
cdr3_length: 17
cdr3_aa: CASSQVSGTSGRDEQFF
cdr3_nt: TGTGCCAGCAGCCAAGTGTCCGGGACTAGCGGGAGAGACGAGCAGTTCTTC

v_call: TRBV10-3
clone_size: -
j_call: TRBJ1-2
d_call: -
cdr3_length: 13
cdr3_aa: CAIGTGSGYGYTF
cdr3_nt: TGTGCCATCGGAACAGGGAGCGGCTATGGCTACACCTTC

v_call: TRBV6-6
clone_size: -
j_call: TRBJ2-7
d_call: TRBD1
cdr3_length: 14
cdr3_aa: CASSTNSGTAREYF
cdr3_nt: TGTGCCAGCAGTACCAACTCCGGGACAGCGAGGGAGTACTTC

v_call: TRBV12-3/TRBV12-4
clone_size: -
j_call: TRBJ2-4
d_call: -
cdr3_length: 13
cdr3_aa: CASSLAIGNIQYF
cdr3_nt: TGTGCCAGCAGTCTAGCTATTGGAAACATTCAGTACTTC

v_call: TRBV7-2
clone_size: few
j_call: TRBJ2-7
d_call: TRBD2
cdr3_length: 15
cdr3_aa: CASSFSRGRKYEQYF
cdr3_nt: TGTGCCAGCAGCTTCTCGCGCGGGAGGAAGTACGAGCAGTACTTC

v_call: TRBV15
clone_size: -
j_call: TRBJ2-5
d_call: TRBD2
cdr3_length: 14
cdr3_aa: CATHGLAGEETQYF
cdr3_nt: TGTGCCACCCACGGACTAGCGGGAGAGGAGACCCAGTACTTC

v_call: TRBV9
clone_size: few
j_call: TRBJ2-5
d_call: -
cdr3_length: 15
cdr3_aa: CASSVTTGGLETQYF
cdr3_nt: TGTGCCAGCAGCGTAACGACGGGCGGCCTAGAGACCCAGTACTTC

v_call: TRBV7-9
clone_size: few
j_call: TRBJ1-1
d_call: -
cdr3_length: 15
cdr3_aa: CASSLPRFGNTEAFF
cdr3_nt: TGTGCCAGCAGCTTACCCAGGTTCGGAAACACTGAAGCTTTCTTT

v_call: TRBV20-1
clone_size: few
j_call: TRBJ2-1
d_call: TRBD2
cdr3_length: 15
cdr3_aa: CSARVAGGPWNEQFF
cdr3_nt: TGCAGTGCTAGAGTCGCGGGGGGGCCGTGGAATGAGCAGTTCTTC

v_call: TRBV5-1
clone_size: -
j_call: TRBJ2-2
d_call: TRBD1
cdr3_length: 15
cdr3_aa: CASSLSTGWEMELFF
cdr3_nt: TGCGCCAGCAGCTTGTCGACAGGGTGGGAGATGGAGCTGTTTTTT

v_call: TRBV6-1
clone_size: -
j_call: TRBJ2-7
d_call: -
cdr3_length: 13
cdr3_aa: CASRAPGTYEQYF
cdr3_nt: TGTGCCAGCAGGGCTCCCGGGACCTACGAGCAGTACTTC

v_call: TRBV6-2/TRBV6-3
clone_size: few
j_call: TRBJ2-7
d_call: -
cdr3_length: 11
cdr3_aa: CASSYGVGQYF
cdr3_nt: TGTGCCAGCAGTTACGGCGTAGGGCAGTACTTC

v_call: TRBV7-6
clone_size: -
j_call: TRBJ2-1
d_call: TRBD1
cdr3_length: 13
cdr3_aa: CASSWTGKDEQFF
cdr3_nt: TGTGCCAGCAGCTGGACAGGGAAGGATGAGCAGTTCTTC

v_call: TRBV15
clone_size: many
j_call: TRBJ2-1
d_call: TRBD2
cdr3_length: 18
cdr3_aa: CATSRDVLLAGVWDEQFF
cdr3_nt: TGTGCCACCAGCAGAGATGTCCTTCTAGCGGGAGTTTGGGATGAGCAGTTCTTC

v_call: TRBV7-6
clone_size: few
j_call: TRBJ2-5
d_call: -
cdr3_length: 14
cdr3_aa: CASSLGPNQETQYF
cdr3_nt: TGTGCCAGCAGCTTAGGACCAAACCAAGAGACCCAGTACTTC

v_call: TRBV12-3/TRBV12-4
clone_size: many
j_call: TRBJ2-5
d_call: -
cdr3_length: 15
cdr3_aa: CASSSGERKQETQYF
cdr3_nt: TGTGCCAGCAGTTCTGGAGAGAGGAAGCAAGAGACCCAGTACTTC

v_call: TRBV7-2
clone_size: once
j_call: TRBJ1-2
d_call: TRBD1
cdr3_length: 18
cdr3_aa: CASSLVPLRQGRGYGYTF
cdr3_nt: TGTGCCAGCAGCTTAGTCCCTCTTCGACAGGGTCGGGGGTATGGCTACACCTTC

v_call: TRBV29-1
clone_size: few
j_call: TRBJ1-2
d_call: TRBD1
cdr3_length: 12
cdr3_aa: CSVGQLGYGYTF
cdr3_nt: TGCAGCGTGGGACAGTTGGGCTATGGCTACACCTTC

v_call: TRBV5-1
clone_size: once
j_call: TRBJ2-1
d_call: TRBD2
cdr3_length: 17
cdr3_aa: CASSLAGGLAYDNEQFF
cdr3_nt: TGCGCCAGCAGCTTGGCCGGGGGACTAGCTTATGACAATGAGCAGTTCTTC

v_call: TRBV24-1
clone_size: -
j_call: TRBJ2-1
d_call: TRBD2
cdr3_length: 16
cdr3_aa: CATSALGTSGYNEQFF
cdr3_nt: TGTGCCACCAGTGCCCTTGGGACTAGCGGATACAATGAGCAGTTCTTC

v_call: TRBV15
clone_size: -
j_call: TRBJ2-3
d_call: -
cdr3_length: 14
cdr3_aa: CATSRGGDINTQYF
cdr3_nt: TGTGCCACCAGCAGAGGTGGGGACATAAATACGCAGTATTTT

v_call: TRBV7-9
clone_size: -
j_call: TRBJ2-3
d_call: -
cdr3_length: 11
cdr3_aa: CASSFDSSFLF
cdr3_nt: TGTGCCAGCAGCTTTGACAGCAGTTTCCTTTTT

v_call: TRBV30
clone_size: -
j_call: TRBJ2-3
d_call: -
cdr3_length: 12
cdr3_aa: CAWSSGTDTQYF
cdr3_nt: TGTGCCTGGAGTTCAGGTACAGATACGCAGTATTTT

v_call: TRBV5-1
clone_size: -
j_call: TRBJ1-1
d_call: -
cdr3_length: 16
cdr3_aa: CASSSLTGWADTEAFF
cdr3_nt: TGCGCCAGCAGTTCATTGACGGGATGGGCGGACACTGAAGCTTTCTTT

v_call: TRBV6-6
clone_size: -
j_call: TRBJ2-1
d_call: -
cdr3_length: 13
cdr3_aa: CASSYWTEGEQFF
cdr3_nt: TGTGCCAGCAGTTACTGGACCGAGGGTGAGCAGTTCTTC

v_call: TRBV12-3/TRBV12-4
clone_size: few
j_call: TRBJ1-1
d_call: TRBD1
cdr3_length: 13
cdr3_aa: CASNLGTATEAFF
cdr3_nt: TGTGCCAGCAACCTCGGGACAGCCACTGAAGCTTTCTTT

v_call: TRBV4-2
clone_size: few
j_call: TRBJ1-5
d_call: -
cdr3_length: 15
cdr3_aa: CASSVSGDSNQPQHF
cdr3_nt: TGTGCCAGCAGCGTTTCTGGGGATAGCAATCAGCCCCAGCATTTT

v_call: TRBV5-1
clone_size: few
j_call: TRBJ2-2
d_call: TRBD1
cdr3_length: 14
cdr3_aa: CASSLATGVEELFF
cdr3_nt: TGCGCCAGCAGTCTGGCCACAGGGGTTGAGGAGCTGTTTTTT

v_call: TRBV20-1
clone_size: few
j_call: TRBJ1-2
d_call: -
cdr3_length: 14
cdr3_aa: CSARLGRRSYGYTF
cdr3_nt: TGCAGTGCCCGACTAGGGAGGAGGTCCTATGGCTACACCTTC

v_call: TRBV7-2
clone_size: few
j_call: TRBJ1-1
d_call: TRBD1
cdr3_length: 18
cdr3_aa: CASSVQPGTGGVRTEAFF
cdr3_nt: TGTGCCAGCAGCGTACAACCCGGGACAGGGGGCGTGAGGACTGAAGCTTTCTTT

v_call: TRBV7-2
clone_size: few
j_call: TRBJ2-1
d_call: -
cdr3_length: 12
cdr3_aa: CASSHGYHEQFF
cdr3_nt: TGTGCCAGCAGTCACGGGTACCATGAGCAGTTCTTC

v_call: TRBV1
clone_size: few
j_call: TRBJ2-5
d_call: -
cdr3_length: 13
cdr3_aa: CTSSQGGPQTQYF
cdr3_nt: TGCACCAGCAGCCAGGGAGGGCCCCAGACCCAGTACTTC

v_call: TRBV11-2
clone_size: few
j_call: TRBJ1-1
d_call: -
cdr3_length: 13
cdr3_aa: CASRVAGWTEAFF
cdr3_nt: TGTGCCAGCAGAGTAGCGGGATGGACTGAAGCTTTCTTT

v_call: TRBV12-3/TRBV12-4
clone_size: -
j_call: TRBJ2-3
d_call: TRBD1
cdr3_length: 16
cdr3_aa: CASSLMTGGSTDTQYF
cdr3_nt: TGTGCCAGCAGTTTGATGACAGGGGGAAGCACAGATACGCAGTATTTT

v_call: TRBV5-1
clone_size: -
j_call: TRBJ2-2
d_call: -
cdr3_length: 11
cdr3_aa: CASSLGLELFF
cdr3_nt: TGCGCCAGCAGCTTGGGGTTAGAGCTGTTTTTT

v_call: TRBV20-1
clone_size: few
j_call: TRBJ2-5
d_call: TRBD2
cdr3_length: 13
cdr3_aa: CSVPGLTKETQYF
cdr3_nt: TGCAGTGTCCCGGGACTAACCAAAGAGACCCAGTACTTC

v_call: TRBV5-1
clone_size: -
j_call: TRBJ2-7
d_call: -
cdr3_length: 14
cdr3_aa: CACTDGGMTYEQYF
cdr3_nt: TGCGCCTGTACGGACGGGGGAATGACCTACGAGCAGTACTTC